What follows describes a single T cell receptor (beta chain). Its antigen remains unknown. It was focal radiation plus CTLA-4 blockade with ipilimumab that patients with chemo-refractory metastatic non-small-cell lung cancer received. TCRdb's copy holds only in-frame clones and misses some; the assay was immunoSEQ multiplex PCR. There are more than 75,000 clones in the sample; roughly 80% occur only once, and around 25% lies in the top ten. The sample belongs to a study of radiotherapy plus CTLA-4 blockade in lung cancer. Study observations and caveats: Radiotherapy was combined with ipilimumab, and tumor-derived TCR clones then expanded in blood. In blood, early T cell clone dynamics reportedly predicted response best, together with interferon-beta.

In germline, CDR1 is SEHNR, CDR2 FQNEAQ (reference sequence). The length of the CDR3 is 13 residues. The V end was cut by 1 base, the J end by 8 bases, with 11 bases between. The chain uses TRBV7-9 and TRBJ1-1; TRBD1 might be the D (5 bases). Specimen: peripheral blood, collected from a patient treated with radiotherapy plus ipilimumab. The TCR comes from a human donor with non-small cell lung cancer that progressed on radiotherapy plus ipilimumab. CDR3 sequence (DNA): TGTGCCAGCAGCTTAGGTTCTGGGGCAGAAGCTTTCTTT. It is translated as CASSLGSGAEAFF.